The 13 T cell receptor beta chains given below trace back to one sample, sequenced in a study of shared T cell receptors in the human thymus. The data were produced by immunoSEQ multiplex PCR, yet TCRdb's version contains in-frame clones alone and is incomplete. The repertoire consists of some 700,000 clones, with roughly 90% occurring once and the leading ten covering roughly 0.0097%. The same sample was also used in a study of human thymus T cells.

The material sequenced was thymocytes. The receptors come from a boy less than two years old with a congenital heart defect.

CDR3 protein: CASTKCRTGGNEQYF. The DNA of the CDR3 is TGTGCCAGCACGAAATGCAGGACAGGGGGAAACGAGCAGTACTTC. This chain connects TRBV6-5 to TRBJ2-7; 10 nucleotides line up with TRBD1. V lost 7 bases, J lost 5 bases, and 11 bases stayed unmatched. The CDR3 covers 15 residues. Germline lookup yields CDR1 MNHEY and CDR2 SVGAGI.

This chain links TRBV6-4 with TRBJ2-2, with 15 bases fitting TRBD2. The V segment lost 6 bases and the J segment 5 bases; nucleotides outside the gene matches: 4. This CDR3 contains 16 residues. Looked up from germline, CDR1 is MRHNA and CDR2 is SNTAGT. This chain's CDR3 is CASRAGTSGRTGELFF. CDR3 coding DNA: TGTGCCAGCAGGGCGGGGACTAGCGGGAGGACCGGGGAGCTGTTTTTT.

The V gene is TRBV7-2, the J gene TRBJ1-5; D ambiguous. Germline V gives CDR1 SGHTA, CDR2 FQGNSA. This CDR3 is built from 19 residues. The V end lost 1 base, the J end lost 2 bases, and 21 bases lay between the germline ends. CDR3 residues: CASSLGMRQGALGNQPQHF. In DNA form, the CDR3 reads TGTGCCAGCAGCTTAGGGATGCGACAAGGCGCCCTGGGCAATCAGCCCCAGCATTTT.

This clone has more than one count but fewer than ten. This rearrangement joins TRBV9 to TRBJ1-2; maybe TRBD1 (6 bases). Trimming took off 5 bases at V and 2 bases at J, with 10 bases between the two ends. CDR3 length: 13 amino acids. CDR1 and CDR2 (germline): SGDLS, YYNGEE. CDR3 nucleotides: TGTGCCAGCAGTACCGGGACAAACTATGGCTACACCTTC. Its translation is CASSTGTNYGYTF.

V is TRBV7-2 and J is TRBJ1-1; 8 bases fit TRBD1. The CDR3 runs to 16 residues. With V trimmed by 6 bases and J by 4 bases, 13 bases remained unmatched. Germline V gene lookup returns CDR1 SGHTA and CDR2 FQGNSA. The CDR3 is CASSSVGRGLSTEAFF. CDR3 nucleotides: TGTGCCAGCAGTTCTGTCGGCAGGGGGCTTTCCACTGAAGCTTTCTTT.

The rearrangement joins TRBV6-4 to TRBJ1-2; 7 bases map to TRBD1. V shed 7 bases, J shed 10 bases, and the junction held 18 bases outside the gene matches. This CDR3 has 15 amino acids. The germline V gene has CDR1 MRHNA and CDR2 SNTAGT. The CDR3 DNA reads TGTGCCAGCAAAGGGACAGTAGCAATTTGGTTGACCTACACCTTC. Translation gives CASKGTVAIWLTYTF.

A few counts support this clone. The rearrangement joins TRBV6-1 to TRBJ1-5, with D perhaps matching TRBD1 (5 bases). V was pared by 2 bases and J by 4 bases, with 24 bases between. The CDR3 is made up of 19 amino acids. CDR1 and CDR2 (germline): MNHNS, SASEGT. CDR3 sequence reads: CASSEKAGKVKVTNQPQHF. The CDR3 coding sequence is TGTGCCAGCAGTGAAAAGGCAGGGAAGGTGAAGGTCACAAATCAGCCCCAGCATTTT.

The chain is built from TRBV27 and TRBJ2-2; 9 bases match TRBD1. Trimming took 7 bases from V and 3 from J; bases not matched to a gene: 12. CDR3 length equals 17 residues. Germline CDR1 reads MNHEY; CDR2 reads SMNVEV (reference sequence). CDR3 sequence: CASTSPNHRGHTGELFF. The CDR3 coding sequence is TGTGCCAGCACAAGCCCGAATCACAGGGGGCACACCGGGGAGCTGTTTTTT.

The chain couples TRBV5-1 to TRBJ2-1, with 10 bases that match TRBD2. J was trimmed by 6 bases and V by 3 bases; bases with no gene match: 12. The CDR3 has 17 amino acids. Germline CDR1 reads SGHRS; CDR2 reads YFSETQ. CDR3 loop: CASSSGTGTSASNEQFF. Here the CDR3 DNA reads TGCGCCAGCAGCTCCGGAACCGGGACTAGCGCAAGCAATGAGCAGTTCTTC. Together with reference TRBV5-1 and TRBJ2-1, the CDR3 gives the full variable domain: KAGVTQTPRYLIKTRGQQVTLSCSPISGHRSVSWYQQTPGQGLQFLFEYFSETQRNKGNFPGRFSGRQFSNSRSEMNVSTLELGDSALYLCASSSGTGTSASNEQFFGPGTRLTVL.

This chain connects TRBV29-1 to TRBJ2-1; D is unclear. CDR1 is SQVTM and CDR2 is ANQGSEA in the germline V gene. V shed 1 base and J shed 0 bases, with 7 bases lying between them. The CDR3 is 14 amino acids. The CDR3 region is CSVEGPFSYNEQFF. In DNA form, the CDR3 reads TGCAGCGTTGAAGGGCCGTTCTCCTACAATGAGCAGTTCTTC.

The chain links TRBV25-1 to TRBJ2-1; 7 nucleotides agree with TRBD2. The V gene end was trimmed by 3 bases and the J gene end by 7 bases; junction bases not matched to a gene: 15. The CDR3 spans 17 residues. The V gene's germline CDR1 is MGHDK and CDR2 SYGVNS. The CDR3: CASSDRLCLADSNEQFF. The CDR3 region has the DNA TGTGCCAGCAGTGATCGACTGTGTCTAGCGGACTCGAATGAGCAGTTCTTC.

This rearrangement joins TRBV14 to TRBJ2-3; 7 nucleotides agree with TRBD1. The germline CDR1 and CDR2 sequences are SGHDN and FVKESK. The CDR3 contains 18 residues. V shed 0 bases, J shed 2 bases, and the junction held 11 bases outside the gene matches. In DNA form, the CDR3 reads TGTGCCAGCAGCCAAGATTCACGGGGACAGACATACACAGATACGCAGTATTTT. Protein: CASSQDSRGQTYTDTQYF.

The chain is built from TRBV28 and TRBJ2-2; D uncertain. The V end was cut by 2 bases, the J end by 3 bases, with 7 bases between. CDR1 and CDR2 from the germline V gene are MDHEN and SYDVKM. The CDR3 length is 14 residues. The CDR3 is CASSLPIDTGELFF. The DNA of the CDR3 is TGTGCCAGCAGTTTACCGATAGACACCGGGGAGCTGTTTTTT.